Given below is one TCR beta chain in context. Germline trimming cut 5 bases from V and 2 bases from J; bases unmatched to any gene: 7. Germline lookup yields CDR1 LNHDA and CDR2 SQIVND (reference sequence). The CDR3 extends over 15 amino acids. This sample was taken from a study of shared clonotypes between healthy human individuals. Assay: immunoSEQ multiplex PCR; the TCRdb copy retains only in-frame clones and omits some. The repertoire includes about 470,000 clones, 75% to 85% of them detected once, and less than 15% sits in the top ten. The clonotype comes from a woman aged 40 to 50 in good health. Some clones in this sample may be carry-over from other donors' samples. V and J are TRBV19 and TRBJ1-1; 8 nucleotides line up with TRBD1. The sequenced sample consisted of PBMCs. The CDR3 bases are TGTGCCAGTAGTCCACGGACAGGGCCCAACACTGAAGCTTTCTTT. Translated: CASSPRTGPNTEAFF.